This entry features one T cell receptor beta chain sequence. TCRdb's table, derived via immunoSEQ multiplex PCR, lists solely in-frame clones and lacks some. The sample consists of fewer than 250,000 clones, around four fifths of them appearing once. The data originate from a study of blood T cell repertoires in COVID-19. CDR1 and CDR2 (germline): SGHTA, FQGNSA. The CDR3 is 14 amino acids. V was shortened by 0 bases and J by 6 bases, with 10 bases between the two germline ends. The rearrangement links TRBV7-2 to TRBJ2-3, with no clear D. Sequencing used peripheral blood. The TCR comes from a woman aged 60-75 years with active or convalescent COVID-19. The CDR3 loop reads CASSLAVLRDTQYF. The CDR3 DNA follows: TGTGCCAGCAGCTTAGCGGTCCTCAGGGATACGCAGTATTTT.